Given below is one T cell receptor (beta chain) in context. cDNA came from roughly 0.53 to 1 ug RNA primed by random hexamers. A multiplex approach, immunoSEQ multiplex PCR, amplified TCR beta CDR3 across 54 Vbeta and 13 Jbeta. TCRdb reanalysed the immunoSEQ multiplex PCR reads using MiXCR and keeps one entry per CDR3 protein. The sample has 250,000 to 300,000 distinct CDR3 sequences; roughly 85% are singletons. This sample was included in a study of CD8 T cells in Susac syndrome. The source of this sequence is a human donor with multiple sclerosis. Input material: CD8+ T cells from PBMCs.

This CDR3 is CASSFRDGEETQYF. DNA of the CDR3: TGTGCCAGCAGTTTCCGGGACGGGGAAGAGACCCAGTACTTC. The chain employs TRBV12-3 or TRBV12-4 and TRBJ2-5; D is possibly TRBD1 or TRBD2 (5 bases each). Trimming stripped 3 bases from V and 3 bases from J, with 11 bases between. This CDR3 contains 14 residues.